This T cell receptor (beta chain) stems from a study of immune cell composition in non-small cell lung cancer. The data were produced by immunoSEQ multiplex PCR, yet TCRdb's version contains in-frame clones alone and is incomplete. This sample has approximately 3,000 clones, with approximately 67% found just once. This clone rates as large. The antigen remains undetermined. Normal lung sampling was at least 3 cm from the tumour, as distant as possible. DNA was extracted from unsorted cell suspensions stored frozen. Study-level results: About 80% of squamous and 25% to 35% of adenocarcinoma cases had tumour-associated clones >0.5%. Tumour-reactive clones were not shown to match dominant in vivo tumour clones.

CDR1 is KGHSH, CDR2 LQKENI, per germline. V shed 2 bases and J 2 bases; nucleotides not matched to a gene: 9. CDR3 length: 16 residues. The source material was non-adjacent lung tissue. The V gene is TRBV18, the J gene TRBJ2-7; TRBD1 matches at 7 bases. The TCR originated in a human donor with non-small cell lung cancer. CDR3 amino acids: CASSPVRDRYPYEQYF. CDR3 DNA: TGTGCCAGCTCACCAGTCCGGGACAGATATCCCTACGAGCAGTACTTC.